The 15 T cell receptor beta chains below were found in one sample sequenced in a study of beta chain features in type 1 diabetes. Investigators reverse transcribed all isolated RNA, so they sequenced expressed TCRB transcripts. The repertoire was sequenced with immunoSEQ multiplex PCR; TCRdb's copy has only in-frame clones and lacks some. The table lists about 410,000 clones, 11% to 15% of them singletons. Sequencing input: naive CD4+ T cells from blood. The receptors here all came from a man aged 25 to 40 in good health.

The chain has TRBV29-1 and TRBJ2-1; 8 bases line up with TRBD2. V lost 0 bases, J lost 6 bases, and 4 bases stayed unmatched. Looked up from germline, CDR1 is SQVTM and CDR2 is ANQGSEA. This CDR3 is 14 amino acids long. CDR3 in amino acids: CSVEDYGTSNEQFF. The CDR3 bases are TGCAGCGTTGAAGATTACGGGACTAGCAATGAGCAGTTCTTC.

J is TRBJ2-7 and V is TRBV5-6, with 9 positions matching TRBD1. J lost 2 bases, V lost 4 bases, and 4 bases had no gene match. This CDR3 is 14 amino acids long. Germline loops: CDR1 SGHDT, CDR2 YYEEEE. The DNA for the CDR3 is TGTGCCAGCAGCCCCAGACAGGGGGCCTACGAGCAGTACTTC. Its protein is CASSPRQGAYEQYF.

The chain combines TRBV7-2 with TRBJ2-1; no clear D. V was clipped by 1 base and J by 10 bases, with 11 bases between them. This CDR3 contains 13 residues. Germline values: CDR1 SGHTA, CDR2 FQGNSA. For the CDR3, the DNA is TGTGCCAGCAGCTTAGAGAGAGCTTGGGAGCAGTTCTTC. Protein: CASSLERAWEQFF.

There are a few counts of this clone. The V and J genes are TRBV5-1 and TRBJ2-1, with 9 bases aligning to TRBD2. V was pared by 4 bases and J by 6 bases, with 11 bases of the junction left unmatched. The CDR3 is made up of 16 amino acids. Per the germline V gene, CDR1 is SGHRS and CDR2 is YFSETQ. CDR3 coding DNA: TGCGCCAGCAGCCCTGGACTAGCGAGTTCAAGCAATGAGCAGTTCTTC. Its translation is CASSPGLASSSNEQFF. The variable domain in full, with the rest retrieved from reference TRBV5-1 and TRBJ2-1, is KAGVTQTPRYLIKTRGQQVTLSCSPISGHRSVSWYQQTPGQGLQFLFEYFSETQRNKGNFPGRFSGRQFSNSRSEMNVSTLELGDSALYLCASSPGLASSSNEQFFGPGTRLTVL.

This clone was picked up a small number of times. V and J are TRBV29-1 and TRBJ2-3; D is uncertain. CDR1 and CDR2 (germline): SQVTM, ANQGSEA. Deletions cut 7 bases from V and 2 bases from J, with 13 bases between. The CDR3 contains 13 residues. CDR3 amino acids: CSAPSVYTDTQYF. The CDR3 DNA sequence: TGCAGCGCCCCCAGCGTATACACAGATACGCAGTATTTT.

This clone was counted between two and nine times. The chain joins TRBV21-1 to TRBJ2-3; the table's D call of TRBD1 was not tested on the DNA. TRBV21-1 is designated a pseudogene. The CDR3 covers 18 residues. CDR3 region: CASRRIQETGGRADTQYF. The CDR3 coding sequence is TGTGCCAGCAGGAGAATCCAGGAAACAGGGGGCCGGGCAGATACGCAGTATTTT.

The table lists this clone with a few counts. The chain is built from TRBV10-3 and TRBJ2-6; tentative D call: TRBD1 (6 bases). The CDR3 runs 16 residues. V dropped 5 bases and J dropped 3 bases, with 14 bases sitting between them. CDR1 is ENHRY and CDR2 is SYGVKD in the germline V gene. The CDR3 sequence is CAISTHTGFGANVLTF. The CDR3 DNA sequence: TGTGCCATCAGTACCCATACAGGGTTTGGGGCCAACGTCCTGACTTTC.

This clone turned up a few times. The chain links TRBV11-3 to TRBJ2-1; 10 nucleotides align to TRBD2. Germline V gene lookup returns CDR1 SGHNT and CDR2 YENEEA. The CDR3 is 16 residues long. V dropped 2 bases and J dropped 4; count of bases not matched to a gene: 5. In DNA, the CDR3 is TGTGCCAGCAGCTTATCACGGACTAGCGGTTACAATGAGCAGTTCTTC. This translates into CASSLSRTSGYNEQFF.

This clone occurred a few times. This chain uses TRBV15 with TRBJ1-4; 8 nucleotides align to TRBD1. Germline CDR1 LNHNV, CDR2 YYDKDF (reference sequence). The V segment lost 0 bases and the J segment 3 bases; nucleotides outside the gene matches: 9. The CDR3 consists of 18 residues. CDR3 nucleotide sequence: TGTGCCACCAGCAGAGACCCCAAGGACAGGGCATCTAATGAAAAACTGTTTTTT. It specifies CATSRDPKDRASNEKLFF.

This clone occurred a few times. The chain recombines TRBV4-3 with TRBJ1-2; maybe TRBD1 (6 bases). CDR1 is LGHNA and CDR2 is YSLEER in the germline V gene. Deletions cut 2 bases from V and 4 bases from J, with 14 bases between. The CDR3 contains 15 residues. CDR3: CASSQRQRGIYGYTF. The CDR3, as DNA: TGCGCCAGCAGCCAAAGGCAAAGGGGGATCTATGGCTACACCTTC.

This chain joins TRBV5-1 and TRBJ2-5; 9 positions match TRBD2. Per the germline V gene, CDR1 is SGHRS and CDR2 is YFSETQ. The V gene end was trimmed by 6 bases and the J gene end by 5 bases; junction bases not matched to a gene: 8. The CDR3 runs to 14 residues. CDR3 residues: CASNGGLARETQYF. In DNA, the CDR3 is TGCGCCAGCAATGGGGGACTAGCTCGGGAGACCCAGTACTTC.

This clone was detected a few times. J is TRBJ2-5 and V is TRBV28; maybe TRBD1 (8 bases). Germline loops: CDR1 MDHEN, CDR2 SYDVKM. The CDR3 runs 17 residues. The germline V and J ends were trimmed by 5 bases and 4 bases, with 23 bases remaining between them. DNA for the CDR3: TGTGCCAGCAGTGCCGCAAAGAAGGACAGGGAGGGAGAGACCCAGTACTTC. Amino acids: CASSAAKKDREGETQYF.

The table lists this clone with a few counts. The chain carries TRBV30 and TRBJ1-1, with a possible D match to TRBD1 (6 bases). Between the trimmed V and J ends, which lost 8 bases and 5 bases, there was a span of 15 bases. This CDR3 spans 12 amino acids. Looked up from germline, CDR1 is GTSNPN and CDR2 is SVGIG (reference sequence). CDR3 region: CAGEQGWTEAFF. The CDR3 DNA reads as TGTGCCGGTGAACAGGGATGGACTGAAGCTTTCTTT.

The chain links TRBV6-6 to TRBJ2-7, with D maybe TRBD2 (6 bases). CDR1 MNHNY and CDR2 SVGAGI come from the germline V gene (reference sequence). V lost 6 bases and J 4 bases, leaving 19 bases between the germline ends. The CDR3 consists of 15 residues. The CDR3 nucleotides are TGTGCCAGCAGCCCGACGGAGGGGATTGGTTACGAGCAGTACGTC. This sequence encodes CASSPTEGIGYEQYV.

The chain is built from TRBV20-1 and TRBJ2-1, with D possibly TRBD2 on 6 matching bases. V dropped 3 bases and J dropped 9 bases, with 9 bases sitting between them. This CDR3 has 11 amino acids. Germline lookup yields CDR1 DFQATT and CDR2 SNEGSKA (reference sequence). The CDR3 region is CSASYSGEQFF. CDR3 nucleotide sequence: TGCAGTGCTAGTTATAGCGGTGAGCAGTTCTTC.